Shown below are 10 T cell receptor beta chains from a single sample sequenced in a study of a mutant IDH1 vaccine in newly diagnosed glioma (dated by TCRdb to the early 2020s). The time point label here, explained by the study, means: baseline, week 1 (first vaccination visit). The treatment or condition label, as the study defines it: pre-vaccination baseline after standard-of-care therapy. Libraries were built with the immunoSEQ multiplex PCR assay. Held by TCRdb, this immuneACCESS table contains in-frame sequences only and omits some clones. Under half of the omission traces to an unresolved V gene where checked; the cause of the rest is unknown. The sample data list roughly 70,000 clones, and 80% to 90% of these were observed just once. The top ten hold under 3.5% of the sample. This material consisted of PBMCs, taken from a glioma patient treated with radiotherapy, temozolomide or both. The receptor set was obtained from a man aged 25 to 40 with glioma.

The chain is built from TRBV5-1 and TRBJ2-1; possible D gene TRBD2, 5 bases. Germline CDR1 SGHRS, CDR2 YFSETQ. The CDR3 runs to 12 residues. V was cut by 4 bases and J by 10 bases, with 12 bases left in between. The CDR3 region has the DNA TGCGCCAGCAGCACCGCCGGGGTCGAGCAGTTCTTC. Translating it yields CASSTAGVEQFF. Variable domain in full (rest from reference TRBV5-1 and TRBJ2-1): KAGVTQTPRYLIKTRGQQVTLSCSPISGHRSVSWYQQTPGQGLQFLFEYFSETQRNKGNFPGRFSGRQFSNSRSEMNVSTLELGDSALYLCASSTAGVEQFFGPGTRLTVL.

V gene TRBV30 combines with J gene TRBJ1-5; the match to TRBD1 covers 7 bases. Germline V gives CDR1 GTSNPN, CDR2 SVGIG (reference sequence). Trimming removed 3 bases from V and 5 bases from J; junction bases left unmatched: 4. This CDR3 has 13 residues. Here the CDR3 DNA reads TGTGCCTGGAGCGGACAGGTCTATCAGCCCCAGCATTTT. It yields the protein CAWSGQVYQPQHF.

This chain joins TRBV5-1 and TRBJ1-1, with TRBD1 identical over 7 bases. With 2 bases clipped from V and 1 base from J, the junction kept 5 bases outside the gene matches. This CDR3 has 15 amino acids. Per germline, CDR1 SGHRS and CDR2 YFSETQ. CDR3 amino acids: CASSLGQVQNTEAFF. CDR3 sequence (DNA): TGCGCCAGCAGCTTAGGACAGGTCCAGAACACTGAAGCTTTCTTT.

CDR3 DNA: TGCGCCAGCAGCCCCCGGTGGGGCGGGGTGACTGAAGCTTTCTTT. Protein product: CASSPRWGGVTEAFF. This chain uses TRBV5-1 with TRBJ1-1, with D perhaps TRBD1 (5 bases). Trimming removed 4 bases from V and 5 bases from J, with 18 bases in between. In germline, CDR1 is SGHRS, CDR2 YFSETQ. This CDR3 spans 15 amino acids.

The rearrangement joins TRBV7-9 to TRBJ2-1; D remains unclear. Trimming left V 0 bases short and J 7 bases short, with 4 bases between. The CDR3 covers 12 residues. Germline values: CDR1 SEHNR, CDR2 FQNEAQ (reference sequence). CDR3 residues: CASSLAWNEQFF. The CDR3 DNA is TGTGCCAGCAGCTTAGCGTGGAATGAGCAGTTCTTC.

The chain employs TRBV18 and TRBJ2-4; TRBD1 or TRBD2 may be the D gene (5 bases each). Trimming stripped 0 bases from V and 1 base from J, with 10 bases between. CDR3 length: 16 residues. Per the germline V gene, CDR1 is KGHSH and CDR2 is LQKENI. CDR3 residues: CASSPPQGRAKNIQYF. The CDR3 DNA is TGTGCCAGCTCACCACCGCAGGGACGGGCCAAAAACATTCAGTACTTC.

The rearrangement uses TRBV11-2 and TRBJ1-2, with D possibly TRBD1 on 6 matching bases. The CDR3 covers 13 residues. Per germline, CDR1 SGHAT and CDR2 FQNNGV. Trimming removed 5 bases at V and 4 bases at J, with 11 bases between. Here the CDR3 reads CASSPGGGYGYTF. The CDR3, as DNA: TGTGCCAGCAGCCCGGGGGGCGGCTATGGCTACACCTTC. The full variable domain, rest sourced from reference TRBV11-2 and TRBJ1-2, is EAGVAQSPRYKIIEKRQSVAFWCNPISGHATLYWYQQILGQGPKLLIQFQNNGVVDDSQLPKDRFSAERLKGVDSTLKIQPAKLEDSAVYLCASSPGGGYGYTFGSGTRLTVV.

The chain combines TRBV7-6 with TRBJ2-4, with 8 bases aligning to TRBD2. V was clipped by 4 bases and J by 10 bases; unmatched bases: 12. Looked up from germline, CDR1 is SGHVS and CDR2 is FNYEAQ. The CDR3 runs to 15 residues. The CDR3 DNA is TGTGCCAGCAGCTGGACTAACGGGGGGGCAGGGATTCAGTACTTC. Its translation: CASSWTNGGAGIQYF.

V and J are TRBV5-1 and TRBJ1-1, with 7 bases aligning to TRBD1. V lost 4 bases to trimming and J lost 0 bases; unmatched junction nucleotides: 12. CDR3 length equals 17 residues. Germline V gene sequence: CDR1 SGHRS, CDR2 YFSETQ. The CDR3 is CASSAGQLSIMNTEAFF. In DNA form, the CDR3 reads TGCGCCAGCAGCGCGGGACAGCTTTCCATTATGAACACTGAAGCTTTCTTT.

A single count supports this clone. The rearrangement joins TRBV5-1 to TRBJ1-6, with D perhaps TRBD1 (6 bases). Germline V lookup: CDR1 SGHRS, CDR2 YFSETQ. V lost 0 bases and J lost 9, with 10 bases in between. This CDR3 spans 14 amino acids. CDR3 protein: CASSLEGVSSPLHF. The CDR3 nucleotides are TGCGCCAGCAGCTTGGAGGGGGTTAGTTCACCCCTCCACTTT.